These T cell receptor beta chains were read from a single sample in a study of T cell responses to AZD1222 COVID-19 vaccine. The method was immunoSEQ multiplex PCR; TCRdb's version includes in-frame clones alone and lacks a portion of them. Of roughly 150,000 clones in the sample, approximately 92% were seen once. The starting material was peripheral blood, obtained on day 0 of AZD1222 vaccination. All receptors come from an adult in good health. CDR3s leave out the opening cysteine and the closing phenylalanine or tryptophan.

v_call	j_call	cdr3_aa
TRBV5-1	TRBJ2-3	ASSPSLRVGSPDTQY
TRBV19	TRBJ1-3	ASSPVVWGNTIY
TRBV7-8	TRBJ2-5	ASNLLRAGRETQY
TRBV10-1	TRBJ1-1	ASSDTDRGVLNTEAF
TRBV10-3	TRBJ2-7	AISRQGANEQY
TRBV7-2	TRBJ2-7	ASSLKGTGGSSYEQY
TRBV4-3	TRBJ2-7	ASSQGSSGGREQY
TRBV5-1	TRBJ2-7	ASSSFFDSSYEQY
TRBV27	TRBJ1-4	ASSRTSNEKLF
TRBV11-3	TRBJ2-2	ASSLGEDRDPNTGELF
TRBV2	TRBJ1-1	ASSPDREDTEAF
TRBV6-6	TRBJ2-1	ASSYYRGNEQF
TRBV30	TRBJ1-1	AWTRGPNTEAF
TRBV6-5	TRBJ1-3	ASSTGHQGNTIY
TRBV24-1	TRBJ2-3	ATSLGAGADTQY
TRBV5-6	TRBJ1-3	ASSLGYGNTIY
TRBV2	TRBJ1-2	ASSLLITRGYT
TRBV18	TRBJ2-7	ASSPALGQGSYEQY
TRBV6-2/TRBV6-3	TRBJ2-1	ASSNWGLAGGVSYNEQF
TRBV18	TRBJ2-7	ASSPGLAGLGEQY
TRBV18	TRBJ1-1	ASSHRQGLNTEAF
TRBV5-6	TRBJ2-5	ASSSATGGNQETQY
TRBV6-1	TRBJ2-7	ASSETLTSGISYEQY
TRBV7-9	TRBJ1-4	ASSEGQGRNEKLF
TRBV5-4	TRBJ2-1	ASSLFRDIFDEQF